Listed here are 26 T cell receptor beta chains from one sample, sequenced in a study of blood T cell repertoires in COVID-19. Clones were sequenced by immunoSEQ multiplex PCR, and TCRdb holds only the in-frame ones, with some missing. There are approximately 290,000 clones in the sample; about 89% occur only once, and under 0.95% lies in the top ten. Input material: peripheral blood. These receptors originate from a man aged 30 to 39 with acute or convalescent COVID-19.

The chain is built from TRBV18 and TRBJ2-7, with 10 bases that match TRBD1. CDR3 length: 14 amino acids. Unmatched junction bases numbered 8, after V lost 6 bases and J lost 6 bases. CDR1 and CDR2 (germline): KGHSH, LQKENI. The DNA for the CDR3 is TGTGCCAGCTCTCCCGGGACAGGGGAGGTCGAGCAGTACTTC. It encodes CASSPGTGEVEQYF.

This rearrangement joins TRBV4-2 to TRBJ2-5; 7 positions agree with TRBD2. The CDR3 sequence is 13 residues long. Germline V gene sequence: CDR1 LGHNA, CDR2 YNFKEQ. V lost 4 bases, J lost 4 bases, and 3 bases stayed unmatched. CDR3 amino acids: CASSPREGETQYF. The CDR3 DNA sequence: TGTGCCAGCAGCCCAAGGGAGGGAGAGACCCAGTACTTC.

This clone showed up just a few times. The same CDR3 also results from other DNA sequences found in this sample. The CDR3 coding sequence is TGTGCCAGTGGCAGTTATAGCAATCAGCCCCAGCATTTT. This encodes CASGSYSNQPQHF. The V and J genes are TRBV19 and TRBJ1-5; D is ambiguous. Germline V gene sequence: CDR1 LNHDA, CDR2 SQIVND (reference sequence). Between the trimmed V and J ends, which lost 8 bases and 0 bases, there was a span of 8 bases. The CDR3 is 13 amino acids.

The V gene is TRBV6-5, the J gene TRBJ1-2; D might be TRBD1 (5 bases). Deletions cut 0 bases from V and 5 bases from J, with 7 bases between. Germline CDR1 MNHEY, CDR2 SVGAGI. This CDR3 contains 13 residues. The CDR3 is CASSYSGGYGYTF. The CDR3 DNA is TGTGCCAGCAGTTACTCGGGGGGGTATGGCTACACCTTC.

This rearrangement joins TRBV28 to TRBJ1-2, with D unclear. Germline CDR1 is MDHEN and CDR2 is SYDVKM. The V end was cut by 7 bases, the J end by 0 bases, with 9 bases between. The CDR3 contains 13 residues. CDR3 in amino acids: CASTIGPNYGYTF. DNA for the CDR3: TGTGCCAGCACTATCGGTCCTAACTATGGCTACACCTTC.

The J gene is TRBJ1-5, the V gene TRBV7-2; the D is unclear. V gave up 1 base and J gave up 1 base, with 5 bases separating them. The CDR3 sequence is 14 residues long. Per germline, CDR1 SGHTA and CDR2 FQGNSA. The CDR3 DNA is TGTGCCAGCAGCTTAGTGGGCAGCAATCAGCCCCAGCATTTT. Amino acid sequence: CASSLVGSNQPQHF.

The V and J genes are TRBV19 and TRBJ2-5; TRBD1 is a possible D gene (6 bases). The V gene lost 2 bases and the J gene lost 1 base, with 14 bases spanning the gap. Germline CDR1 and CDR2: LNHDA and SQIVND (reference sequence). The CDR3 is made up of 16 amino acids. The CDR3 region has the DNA TGTGCCAGTAGTATACGGACAGCGAGTGCCCAAGAGACCCAGTACTTC. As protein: CASSIRTASAQETQYF.

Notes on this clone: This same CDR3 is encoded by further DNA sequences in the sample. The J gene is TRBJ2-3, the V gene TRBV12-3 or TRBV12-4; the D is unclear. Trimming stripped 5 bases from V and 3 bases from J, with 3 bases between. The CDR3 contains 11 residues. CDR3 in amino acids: CASSLTDTQYF. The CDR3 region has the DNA TGTGCCAGCAGTCTTACAGATACGCAGTATTTT.

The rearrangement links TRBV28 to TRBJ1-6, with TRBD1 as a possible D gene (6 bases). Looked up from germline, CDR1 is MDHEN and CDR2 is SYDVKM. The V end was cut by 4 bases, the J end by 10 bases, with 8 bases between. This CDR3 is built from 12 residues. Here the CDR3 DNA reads TGTGCCAGCAGTTCAGGGGACTCACCCCTCCACTTT. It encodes CASSSGDSPLHF.

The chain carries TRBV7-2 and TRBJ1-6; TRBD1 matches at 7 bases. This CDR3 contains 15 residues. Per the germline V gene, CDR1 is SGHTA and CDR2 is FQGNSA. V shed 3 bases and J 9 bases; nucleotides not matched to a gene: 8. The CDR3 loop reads CASSFRQGERSPLHF. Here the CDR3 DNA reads TGTGCCAGCAGCTTCAGACAGGGTGAGCGTTCACCCCTCCACTTT. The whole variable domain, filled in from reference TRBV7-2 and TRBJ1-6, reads GAGVSQSPSNKVTEKGKDVELRCDPISGHTALYWYRQSLGQGLEFLIYFQGNSAPDKSGLPSDRFSAERTGGSVSTLTIQRTQQEDSAVYLCASSFRQGERSPLHFGNGTRLTVT.

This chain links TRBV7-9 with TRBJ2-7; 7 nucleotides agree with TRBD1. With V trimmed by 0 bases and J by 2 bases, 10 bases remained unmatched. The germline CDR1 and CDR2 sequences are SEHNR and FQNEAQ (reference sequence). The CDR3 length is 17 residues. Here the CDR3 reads CASSLAPTGTATYEQYF. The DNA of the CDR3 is TGTGCCAGCAGCTTAGCCCCAACCGGGACAGCAACCTACGAGCAGTACTTC. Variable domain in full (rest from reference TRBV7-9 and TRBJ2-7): DTGVSQNPRHKITKRGQNVTFRCDPISEHNRLYWYRQTLGQGPEFLTYFQNEAQLEKSRLLSDRFSAERPKGSFSTLEIQRTEQGDSAMYLCASSLAPTGTATYEQYFGPGTRLTVT.

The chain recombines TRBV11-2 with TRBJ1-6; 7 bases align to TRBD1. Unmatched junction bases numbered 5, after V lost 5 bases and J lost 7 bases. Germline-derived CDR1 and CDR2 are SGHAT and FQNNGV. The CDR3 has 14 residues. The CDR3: CASSVGTDNSPLHF. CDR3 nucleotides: TGTGCCAGCAGCGTCGGGACAGACAATTCACCCCTCCACTTT.

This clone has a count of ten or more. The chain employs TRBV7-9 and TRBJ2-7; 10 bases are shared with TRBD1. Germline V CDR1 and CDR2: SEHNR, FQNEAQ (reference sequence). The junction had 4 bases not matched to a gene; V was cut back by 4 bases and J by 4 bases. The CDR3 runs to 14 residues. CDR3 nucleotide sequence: TGTGCCAGCAGCTCGCCGGGACAGGGGTACGAGCAGTACTTC. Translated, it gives CASSSPGQGYEQYF.

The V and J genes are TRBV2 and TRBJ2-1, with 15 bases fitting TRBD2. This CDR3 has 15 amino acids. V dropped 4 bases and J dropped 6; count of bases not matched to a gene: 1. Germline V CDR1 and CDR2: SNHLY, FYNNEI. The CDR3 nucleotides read TGTGCCAGCAGTGGGGGACTAGCGGGAGGCAATGAGCAGTTCTTC. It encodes CASSGGLAGGNEQFF.

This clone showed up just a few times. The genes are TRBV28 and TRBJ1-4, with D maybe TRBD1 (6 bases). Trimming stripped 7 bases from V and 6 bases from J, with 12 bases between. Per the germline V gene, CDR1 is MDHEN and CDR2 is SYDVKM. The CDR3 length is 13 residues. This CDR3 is CASTQGPYEKLFF. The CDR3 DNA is TGTGCCAGCACCCAGGGGCCATATGAAAAACTGTTTTTT.

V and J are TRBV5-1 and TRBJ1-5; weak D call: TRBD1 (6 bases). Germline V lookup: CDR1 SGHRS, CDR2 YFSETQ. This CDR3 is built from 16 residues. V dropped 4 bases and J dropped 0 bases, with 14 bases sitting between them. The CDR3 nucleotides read TGCGCCAGCAGCCCGGGGGGCCTAAATAGCAATCAGCCCCAGCATTTT. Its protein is CASSPGGLNSNQPQHF.

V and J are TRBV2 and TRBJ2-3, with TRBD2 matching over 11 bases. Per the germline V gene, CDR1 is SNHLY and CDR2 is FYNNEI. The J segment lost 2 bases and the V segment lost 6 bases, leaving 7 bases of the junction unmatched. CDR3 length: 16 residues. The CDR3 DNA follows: TGTGCCAGCAGACCCGGGACTAGCGGATACACAGATACGCAGTATTTT. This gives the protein CASRPGTSGYTDTQYF.

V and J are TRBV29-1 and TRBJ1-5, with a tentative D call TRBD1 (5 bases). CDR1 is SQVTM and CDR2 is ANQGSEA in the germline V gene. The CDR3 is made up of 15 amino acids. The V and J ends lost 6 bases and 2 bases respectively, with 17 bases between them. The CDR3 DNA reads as TGCAGCGTCATAGTAGGGGCCCGGGGCAATCAGCCCCAGCATTTT. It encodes CSVIVGARGNQPQHF.

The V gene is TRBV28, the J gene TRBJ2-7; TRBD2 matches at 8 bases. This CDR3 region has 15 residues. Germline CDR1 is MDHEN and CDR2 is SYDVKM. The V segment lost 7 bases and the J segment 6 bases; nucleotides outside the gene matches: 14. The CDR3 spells CASIEGTSGLSEQYF. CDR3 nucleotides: TGTGCCAGCATCGAAGGGACTAGTGGTTTATCCGAGCAGTACTTC.

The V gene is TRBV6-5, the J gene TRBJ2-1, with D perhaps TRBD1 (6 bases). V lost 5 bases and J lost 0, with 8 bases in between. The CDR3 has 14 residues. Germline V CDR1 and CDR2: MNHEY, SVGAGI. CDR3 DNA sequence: TGTGCCAGCAGTCTAGGGGGCTCCTACAATGAGCAGTTCTTC. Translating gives CASSLGGSYNEQFF.

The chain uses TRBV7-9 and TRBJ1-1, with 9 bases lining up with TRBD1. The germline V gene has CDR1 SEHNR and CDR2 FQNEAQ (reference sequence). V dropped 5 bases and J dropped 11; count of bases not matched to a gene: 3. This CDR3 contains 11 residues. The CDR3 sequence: CASSRTGEAFF. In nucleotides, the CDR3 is TGTGCCAGCAGCCGGACAGGGGAGGCTTTCTTT.

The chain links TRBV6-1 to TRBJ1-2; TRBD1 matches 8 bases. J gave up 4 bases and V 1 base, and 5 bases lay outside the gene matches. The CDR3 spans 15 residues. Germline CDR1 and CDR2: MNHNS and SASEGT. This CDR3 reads CASSEGTGSFYGYTF. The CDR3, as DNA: TGTGCCAGCAGTGAAGGGACAGGGTCCTTCTATGGCTACACCTTC.

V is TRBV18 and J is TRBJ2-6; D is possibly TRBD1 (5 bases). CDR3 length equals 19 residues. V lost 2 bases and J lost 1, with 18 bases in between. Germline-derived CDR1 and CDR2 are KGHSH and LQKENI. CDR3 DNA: TGTGCCAGCTCACCATCTCAGGGCGTAGCTATTTCTGGGGCCAACGTCCTGACTTTC. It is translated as CASSPSQGVAISGANVLTF.

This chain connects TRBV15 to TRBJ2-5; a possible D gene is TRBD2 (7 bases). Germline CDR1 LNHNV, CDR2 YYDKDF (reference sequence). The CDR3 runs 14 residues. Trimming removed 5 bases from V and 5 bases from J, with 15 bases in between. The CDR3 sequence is CATSARGGQETQYF. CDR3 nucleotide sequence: TGTGCCACCAGCGCGAGGGGGGGGCAGGAGACCCAGTACTTC.

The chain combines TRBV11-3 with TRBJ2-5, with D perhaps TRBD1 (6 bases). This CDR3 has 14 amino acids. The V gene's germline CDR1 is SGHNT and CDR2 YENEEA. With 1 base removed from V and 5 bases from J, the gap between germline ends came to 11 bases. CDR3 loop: CASSLGWQGETQYF. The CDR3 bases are TGTGCCAGCAGCTTAGGTTGGCAGGGGGAGACCCAGTACTTC.

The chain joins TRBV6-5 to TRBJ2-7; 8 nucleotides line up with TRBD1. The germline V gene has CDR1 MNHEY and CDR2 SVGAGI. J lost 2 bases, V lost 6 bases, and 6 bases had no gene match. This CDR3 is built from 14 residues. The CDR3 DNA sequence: TGTGCCAGCAGCCGACAGGGGCCACCCTACGAGCAGTACTTC. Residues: CASSRQGPPYEQYF.